The following is a T cell receptor (beta chain) sequence with its context. What it recognizes is unknown. This specimen comes from a study of shared clonotypes between healthy human individuals. Study overall: Donors, aged 18 to 49, were two women and three men.

A deep-level run was used for the assay. Authors' data handling: Owing to the provision of junction-only sequences devoid of quality scores by immunoSEQ, filtering differed. Measured with immunoSEQ multiplex PCR; TCRdb has only the in-frame clones, and not every one. The DNA gave D and trimming, while V, J and clone size come from that table. The table shows 850,000 to 1,100,000 clones, with roughly 77% occurring only once. Notes on the study in general: Generation probabilities were higher for clonotypes shared across all four sorted-subset donors than for unshared ones.

In germline, CDR1 is GTSNPN, CDR2 SVGIG (reference sequence). With 3 bases removed from V and 4 bases from J, the gap between germline ends came to 15 bases. CDR3 length: 15 residues. The sample consisted of memory CD4+ T cells from PBMCs. The subset denotes: CD45RA-negative fraction. The clonotype comes from a young man in good health. Some clones in this sample may be carry-over from other donors' samples. The J gene is TRBJ2-2, the V gene TRBV30, with D maybe TRBD2 (6 bases). Written as DNA, the CDR3 is TGTGCCTGGAGCCGGACCCGGGGGAGCACCGGGGAGCTGTTTTTT. It is translated as CAWSRTRGSTGELFF.